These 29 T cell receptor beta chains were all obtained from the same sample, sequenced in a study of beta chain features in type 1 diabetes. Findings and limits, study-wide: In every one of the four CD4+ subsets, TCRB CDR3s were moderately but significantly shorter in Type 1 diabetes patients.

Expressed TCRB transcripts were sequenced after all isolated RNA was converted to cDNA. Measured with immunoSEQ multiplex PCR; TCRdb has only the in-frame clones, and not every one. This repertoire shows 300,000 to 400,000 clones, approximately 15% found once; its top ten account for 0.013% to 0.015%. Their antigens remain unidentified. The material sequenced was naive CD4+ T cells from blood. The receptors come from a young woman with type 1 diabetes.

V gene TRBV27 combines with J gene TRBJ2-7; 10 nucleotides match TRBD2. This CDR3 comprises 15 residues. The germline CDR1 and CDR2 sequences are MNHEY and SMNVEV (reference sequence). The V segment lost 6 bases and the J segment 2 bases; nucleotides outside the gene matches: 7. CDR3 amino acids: CASSRDLAGAYEQYF. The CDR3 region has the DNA TGTGCCAGCAGCCGAGATCTAGCGGGAGCCTACGAGCAGTACTTC.

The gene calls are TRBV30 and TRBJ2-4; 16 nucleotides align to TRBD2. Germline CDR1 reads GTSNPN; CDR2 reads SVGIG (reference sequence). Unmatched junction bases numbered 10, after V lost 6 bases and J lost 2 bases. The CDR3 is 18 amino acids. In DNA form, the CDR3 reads TGTGCCTGTTCCTGGGGGACTAGCGGGAGGGCCTCCAAAAACATTCAGTACTTC. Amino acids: CACSWGTSGRASKNIQYF. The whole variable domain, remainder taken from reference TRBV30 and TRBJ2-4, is SQTIHQWPATLVQPVGSPLSLECTVEGTSNPNLYWYRQAAGRGLQLLFYSVGIGQISSEVPQNLSASRPQDRQFILSSKKLLLSDSGFYLCACSWGTSGRASKNIQYFGAGTRLSVL.

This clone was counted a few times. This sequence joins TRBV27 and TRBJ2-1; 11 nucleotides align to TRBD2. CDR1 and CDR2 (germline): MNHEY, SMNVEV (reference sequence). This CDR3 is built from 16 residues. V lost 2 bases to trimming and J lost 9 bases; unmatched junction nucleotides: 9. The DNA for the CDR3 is TGTGCCAGCAGTTTAAGAGGACTAGCGGGCGGCGGTGAGCAGTTCTTC. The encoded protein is CASSLRGLAGGGEQFF.

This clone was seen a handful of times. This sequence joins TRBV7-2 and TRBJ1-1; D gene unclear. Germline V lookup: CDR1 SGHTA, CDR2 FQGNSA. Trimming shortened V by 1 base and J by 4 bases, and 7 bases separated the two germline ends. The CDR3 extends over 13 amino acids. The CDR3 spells CASSLGEGTEAFF. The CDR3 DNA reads TGTGCCAGCAGCTTAGGAGAGGGCACTGAAGCTTTCTTT.

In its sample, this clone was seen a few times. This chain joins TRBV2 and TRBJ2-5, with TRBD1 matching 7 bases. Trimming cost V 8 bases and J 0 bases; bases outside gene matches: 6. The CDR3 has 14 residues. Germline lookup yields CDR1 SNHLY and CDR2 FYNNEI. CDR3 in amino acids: CASVRDSYQETQYF. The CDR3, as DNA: TGTGCCAGCGTCCGGGACAGTTACCAAGAGACCCAGTACTTC.

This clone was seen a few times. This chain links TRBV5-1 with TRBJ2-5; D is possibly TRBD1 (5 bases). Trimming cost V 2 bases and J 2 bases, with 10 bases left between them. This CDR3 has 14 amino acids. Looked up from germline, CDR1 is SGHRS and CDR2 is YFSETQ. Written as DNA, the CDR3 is TGCGCCAGCAGCTTCCAGGGTGGGCAAGAGACCCAGTACTTC. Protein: CASSFQGGQETQYF.

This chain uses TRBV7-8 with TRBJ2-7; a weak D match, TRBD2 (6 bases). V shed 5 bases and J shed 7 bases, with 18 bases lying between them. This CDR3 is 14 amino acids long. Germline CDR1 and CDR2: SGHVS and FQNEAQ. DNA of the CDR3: TGTGCCAGCAGCCTGGGCGGGATTCCTCGGGAGCAGTACGTC. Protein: CASSLGGIPREQYV.

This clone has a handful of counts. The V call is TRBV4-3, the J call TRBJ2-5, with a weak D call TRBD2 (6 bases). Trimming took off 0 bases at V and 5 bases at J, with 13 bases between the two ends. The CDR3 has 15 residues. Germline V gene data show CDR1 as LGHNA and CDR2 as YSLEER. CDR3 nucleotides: TGCGCCAGCAGCCAAGAGTGGCTAGCGAGGGAGACCCAGTACTTC. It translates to CASSQEWLARETQYF.

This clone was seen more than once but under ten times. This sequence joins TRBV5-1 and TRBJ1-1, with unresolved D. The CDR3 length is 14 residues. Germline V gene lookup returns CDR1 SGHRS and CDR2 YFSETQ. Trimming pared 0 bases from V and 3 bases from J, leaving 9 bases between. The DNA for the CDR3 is TGCGCCAGCAGCTTGGGACTAACCTACACTGAAGCTTTCTTT. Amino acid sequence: CASSLGLTYTEAFF.

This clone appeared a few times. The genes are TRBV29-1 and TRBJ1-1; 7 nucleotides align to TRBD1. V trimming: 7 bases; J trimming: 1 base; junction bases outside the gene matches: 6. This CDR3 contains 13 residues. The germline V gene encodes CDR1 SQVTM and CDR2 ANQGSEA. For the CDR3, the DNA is TGCAGCGCGCTCAGGGGGTGGAACACTGAAGCTTTCTTT. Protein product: CSALRGWNTEAFF.

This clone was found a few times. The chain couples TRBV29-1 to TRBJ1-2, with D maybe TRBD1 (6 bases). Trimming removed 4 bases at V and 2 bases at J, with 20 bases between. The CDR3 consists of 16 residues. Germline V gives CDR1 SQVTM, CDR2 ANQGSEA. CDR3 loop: CSVAVLGGGANYGYTF. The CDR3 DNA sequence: TGCAGCGTTGCGGTTCTAGGGGGGGGCGCGAACTATGGCTACACCTTC.

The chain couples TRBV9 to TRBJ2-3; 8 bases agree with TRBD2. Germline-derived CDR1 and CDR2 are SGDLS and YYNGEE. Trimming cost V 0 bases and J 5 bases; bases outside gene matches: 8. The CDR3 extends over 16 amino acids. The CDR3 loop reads CASSVAVGREEDTQYF. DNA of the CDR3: TGTGCCAGCAGCGTAGCGGTCGGGAGGGAGGAAGATACGCAGTATTTT.

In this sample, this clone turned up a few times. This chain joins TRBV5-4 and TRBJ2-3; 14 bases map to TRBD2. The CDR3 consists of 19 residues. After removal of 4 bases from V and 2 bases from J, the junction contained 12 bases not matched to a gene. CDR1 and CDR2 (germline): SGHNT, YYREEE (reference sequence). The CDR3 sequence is CASSPGTSGSRLDTDTQYF. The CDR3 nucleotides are TGTGCCAGCAGCCCCGGGACTAGCGGGAGTCGGTTGGACACAGATACGCAGTATTTT.

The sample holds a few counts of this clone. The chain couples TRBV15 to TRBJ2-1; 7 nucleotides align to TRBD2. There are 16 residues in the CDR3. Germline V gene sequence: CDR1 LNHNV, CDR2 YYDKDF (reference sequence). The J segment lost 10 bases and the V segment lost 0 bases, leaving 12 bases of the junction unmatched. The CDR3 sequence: CATSRERTRTIGEQFF. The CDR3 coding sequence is TGTGCCACCAGCAGAGAAAGGACTAGGACTATCGGAGAGCAGTTCTTC.

CDR3 region: CASSQTGVPTEAFF. DNA of the CDR3: TGTGCCAGCAGTCAAACAGGGGTTCCCACTGAAGCTTTCTTT. The chain is built from TRBV2 and TRBJ1-1; 7 nucleotides match TRBD1. V dropped 5 bases and J dropped 4; count of bases not matched to a gene: 7. Germline-derived CDR1 and CDR2 are SNHLY and FYNNEI. The CDR3 spans 14 residues.

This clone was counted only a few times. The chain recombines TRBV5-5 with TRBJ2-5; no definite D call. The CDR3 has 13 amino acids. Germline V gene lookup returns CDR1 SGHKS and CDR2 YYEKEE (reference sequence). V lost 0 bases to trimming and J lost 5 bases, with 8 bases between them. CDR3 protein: CASSLGQAETQYF. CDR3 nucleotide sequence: TGTGCCAGCAGCTTGGGCCAGGCCGAGACCCAGTACTTC.

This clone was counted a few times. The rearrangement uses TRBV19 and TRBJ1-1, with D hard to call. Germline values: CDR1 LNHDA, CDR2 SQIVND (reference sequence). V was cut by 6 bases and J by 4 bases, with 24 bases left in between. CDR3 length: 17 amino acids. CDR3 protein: CASSNKRLSNRGTEAFF. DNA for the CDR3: TGTGCCAGTAGCAATAAGAGGCTCAGTAATCGGGGCACTGAAGCTTTCTTT.

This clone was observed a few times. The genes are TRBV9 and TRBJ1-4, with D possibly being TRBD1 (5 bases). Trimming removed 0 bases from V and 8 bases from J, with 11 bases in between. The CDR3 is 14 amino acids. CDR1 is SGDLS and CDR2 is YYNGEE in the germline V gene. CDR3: CASSVGTGREKLFF. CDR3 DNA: TGTGCCAGCAGCGTAGGAACAGGACGGGAAAAACTGTTTTTT.

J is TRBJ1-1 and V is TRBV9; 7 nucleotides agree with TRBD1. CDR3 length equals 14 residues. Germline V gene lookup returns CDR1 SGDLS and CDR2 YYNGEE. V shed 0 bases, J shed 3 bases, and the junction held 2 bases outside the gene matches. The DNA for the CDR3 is TGTGCCAGCAGCGTAGGGGACAGAGACACTGAAGCTTTCTTT. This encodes CASSVGDRDTEAFF. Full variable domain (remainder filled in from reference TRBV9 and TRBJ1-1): DSGVTQTPKHLITATGQRVTLRCSPRSGDLSVYWYQQSLDQGLQFLIQYYNGEERAKGNILERFSAQQFPDLHSELNLSSLELGDSALYFCASSVGDRDTEAFFGQGTRLTVV.

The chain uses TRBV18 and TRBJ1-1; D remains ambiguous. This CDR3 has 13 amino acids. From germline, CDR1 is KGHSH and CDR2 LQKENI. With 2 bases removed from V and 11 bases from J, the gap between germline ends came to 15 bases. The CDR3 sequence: CASSPGPRGTAFF. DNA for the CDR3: TGTGCCAGCTCACCAGGACCGCGGGGTACGGCTTTCTTT.

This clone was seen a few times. CDR3 residues: CATSRDPRDTQYF. In DNA, the CDR3 is TGTGCCACCAGCAGAGATCCCCGAGATACGCAGTATTTT. The V and J genes are TRBV15 and TRBJ2-3; D remains ambiguous. Germline V gene sequence: CDR1 LNHNV, CDR2 YYDKDF (reference sequence). The CDR3 is made up of 13 amino acids. Trimming pared 0 bases from V and 5 bases from J, leaving 6 bases between.

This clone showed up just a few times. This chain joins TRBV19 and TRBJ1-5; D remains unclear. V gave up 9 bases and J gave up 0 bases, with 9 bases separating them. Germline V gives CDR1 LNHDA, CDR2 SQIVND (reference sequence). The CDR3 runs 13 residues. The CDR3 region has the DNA TGTGCCAGCAACAGAAATAGCAATCAGCCCCAGCATTTT. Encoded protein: CASNRNSNQPQHF.

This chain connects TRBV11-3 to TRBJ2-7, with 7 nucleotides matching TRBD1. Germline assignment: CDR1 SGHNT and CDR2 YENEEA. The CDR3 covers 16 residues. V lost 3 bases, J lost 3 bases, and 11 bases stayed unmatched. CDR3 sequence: CASSLETAGTVYEQYV. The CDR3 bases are TGTGCCAGCAGCTTGGAAACCGCCGGGACAGTCTACGAGCAGTACGTC.

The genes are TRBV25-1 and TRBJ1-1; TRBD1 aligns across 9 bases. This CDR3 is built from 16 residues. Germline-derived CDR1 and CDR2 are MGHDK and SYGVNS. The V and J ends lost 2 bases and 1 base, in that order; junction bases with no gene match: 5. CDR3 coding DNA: TGTGCCAGCAGTGAACTCGGACAGGGGAAGAACACTGAAGCTTTCTTT. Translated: CASSELGQGKNTEAFF.

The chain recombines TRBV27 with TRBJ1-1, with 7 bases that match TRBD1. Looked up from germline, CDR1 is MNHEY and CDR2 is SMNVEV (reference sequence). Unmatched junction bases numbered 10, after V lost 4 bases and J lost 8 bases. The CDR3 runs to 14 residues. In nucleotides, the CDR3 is TGTGCCAGCAGTTCCTGGGACAGAACAGTCGAAGCTTTCTTT. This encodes CASSSWDRTVEAFF.

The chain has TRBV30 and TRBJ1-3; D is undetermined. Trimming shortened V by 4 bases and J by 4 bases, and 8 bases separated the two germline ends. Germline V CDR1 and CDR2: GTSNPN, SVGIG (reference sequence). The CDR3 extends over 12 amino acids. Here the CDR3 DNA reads TGTGCCTGGATCGGCAGGGGAAACACCATATATTTT. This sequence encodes CAWIGRGNTIYF.

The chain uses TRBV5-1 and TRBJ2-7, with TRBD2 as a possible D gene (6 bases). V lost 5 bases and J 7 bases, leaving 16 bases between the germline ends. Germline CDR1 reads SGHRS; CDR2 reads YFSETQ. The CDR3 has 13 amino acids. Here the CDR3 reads CASSERASGEQYV. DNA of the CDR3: TGCGCCAGCAGTGAGCGGGCCTCGGGGGAGCAGTACGTC.

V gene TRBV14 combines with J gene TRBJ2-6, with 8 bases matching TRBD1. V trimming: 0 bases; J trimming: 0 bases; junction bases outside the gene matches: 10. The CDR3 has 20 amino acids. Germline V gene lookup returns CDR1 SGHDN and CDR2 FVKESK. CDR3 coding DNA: TGTGCCAGCAGCCAAGATGCCGGGACAGGCAAAAACTCTGGGGCCAACGTCCTGACTTTC. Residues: CASSQDAGTGKNSGANVLTF.

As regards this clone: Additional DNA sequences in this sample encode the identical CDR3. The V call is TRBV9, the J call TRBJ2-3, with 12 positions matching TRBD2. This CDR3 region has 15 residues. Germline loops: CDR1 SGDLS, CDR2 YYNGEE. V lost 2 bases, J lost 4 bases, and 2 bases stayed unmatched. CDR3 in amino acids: CASSVLAGGADTQYF. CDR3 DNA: TGTGCCAGCAGCGTGCTAGCGGGAGGGGCAGATACGCAGTATTTT. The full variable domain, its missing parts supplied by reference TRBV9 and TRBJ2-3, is DSGVTQTPKHLITATGQRVTLRCSPRSGDLSVYWYQQSLDQGLQFLIQYYNGEERAKGNILERFSAQQFPDLHSELNLSSLELGDSALYFCASSVLAGGADTQYFGPGTRLTVL.